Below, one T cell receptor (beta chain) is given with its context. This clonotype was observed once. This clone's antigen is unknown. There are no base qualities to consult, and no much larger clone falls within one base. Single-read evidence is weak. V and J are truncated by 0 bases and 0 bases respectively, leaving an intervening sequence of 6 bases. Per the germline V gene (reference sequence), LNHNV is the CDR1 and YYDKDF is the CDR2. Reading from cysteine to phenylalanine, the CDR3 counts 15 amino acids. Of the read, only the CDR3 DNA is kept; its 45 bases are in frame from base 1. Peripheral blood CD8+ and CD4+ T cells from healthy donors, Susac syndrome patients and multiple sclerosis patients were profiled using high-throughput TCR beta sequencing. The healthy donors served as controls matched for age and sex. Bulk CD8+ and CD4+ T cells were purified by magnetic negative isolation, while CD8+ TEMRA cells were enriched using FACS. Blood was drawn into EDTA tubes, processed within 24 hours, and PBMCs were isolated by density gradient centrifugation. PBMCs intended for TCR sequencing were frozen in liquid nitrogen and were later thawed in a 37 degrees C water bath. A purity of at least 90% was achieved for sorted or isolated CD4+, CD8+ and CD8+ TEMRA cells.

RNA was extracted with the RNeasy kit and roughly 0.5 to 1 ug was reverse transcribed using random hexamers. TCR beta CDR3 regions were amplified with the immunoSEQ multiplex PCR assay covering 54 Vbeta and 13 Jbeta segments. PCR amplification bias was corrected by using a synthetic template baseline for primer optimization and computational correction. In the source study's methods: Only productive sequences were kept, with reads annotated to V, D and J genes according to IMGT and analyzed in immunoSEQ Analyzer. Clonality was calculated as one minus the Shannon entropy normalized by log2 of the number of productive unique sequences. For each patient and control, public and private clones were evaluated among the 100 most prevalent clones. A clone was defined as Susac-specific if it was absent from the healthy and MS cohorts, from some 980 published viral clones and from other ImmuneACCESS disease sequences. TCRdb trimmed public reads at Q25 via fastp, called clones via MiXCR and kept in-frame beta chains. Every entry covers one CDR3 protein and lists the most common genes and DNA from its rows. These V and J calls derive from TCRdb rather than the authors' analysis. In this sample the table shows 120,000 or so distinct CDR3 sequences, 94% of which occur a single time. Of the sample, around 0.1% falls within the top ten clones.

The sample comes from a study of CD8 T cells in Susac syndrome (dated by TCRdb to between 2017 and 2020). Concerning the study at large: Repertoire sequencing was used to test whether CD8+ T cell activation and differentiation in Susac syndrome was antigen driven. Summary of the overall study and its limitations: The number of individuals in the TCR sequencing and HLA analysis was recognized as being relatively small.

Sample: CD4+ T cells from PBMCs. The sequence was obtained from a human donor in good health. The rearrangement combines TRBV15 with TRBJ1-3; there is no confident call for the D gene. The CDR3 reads CATSRDRLSGNTIYF. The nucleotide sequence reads TGTGCCACCAGCAGAGATAGGCTCTCTGGAAACACCATATATTTT.